The text below deals with one T cell receptor beta chain. This clone was counted once. Its cognate antigen has yet to be identified. Nothing much larger sits one base from this clone, and base qualities are not available. The data were obtained in a study of blood T cell repertoires in COVID-19 (dated by TCRdb to 2020 to 2022). The study in broad terms: Samples covering the acute and convalescent phases of COVID-19 were provided by collaborators in the United States, Italy and Spain. The sample metadata nearly always contained a de-identified subject ID, COVID-19 status, age in years and sex. A freely available public database, intended as a resource for researchers studying the immune response to SARS-CoV-2, is where the repertoires were released. Subjects who had been exposed to COVID-19, were actively infected with it, or had recovered from it provided the deeply sampled blood TCRbeta repertoires that made up the dataset. The material from the prospective study consisted of cDNA or gDNA derived from T cells, B-cell-depleted T cells, or PBMCs. The samples were drawn from the first 160 participants of the ongoing ImmuneRACE study and from 950 to 1,500 subjects provided by 6 global collaborators. Where available, HLA class I and class II types were obtained from metadata supplied by the sample provider rather than from assay-based typing.

Inclusive of the bounding cysteine and phenylalanine, the CDR3 is 11 residues long. The sequence is cut down to CDR3 DNA, 33 bases in frame from base 1. CDR1 and CDR2 are drawn from the germline V gene: SQVTM, ANQGSEA. V was cut back by 3 bases and J by 10 bases, leaving a gap of 12 bases between them. Summary of the overall study and its limitations: Clinical and demographic metadata were provided uncurated, with the amount varying by source and participant.

TCRbeta CDR3 regions were amplified from genomic DNA by means of the immunoSEQ Assay, a bias-controlled multiplex PCR. In the source study's methods: Nucleated cell counts per sample were estimated from amplification of reference gene primers within the assay. Sequence reads were collapsed and filtered to measure the absolute abundance of every unique TCRbeta CDR3 rearrangement. For each sample, productive Simpson clonality was calculated by taking the square root of Simpson's diversity index across productive rearrangements. TCRdb took this table from immuneACCESS and kept in-frame rearrangements with V and J called. Such tables lack part of the clones; where checked against another copy, unresolved V genes explain under half of the gap, and the rest is unexplained. D and trimming were read from the DNA, whereas the V and J calls and clone size are those reported in that table. This sample gives more than 250,000 clones in total; roughly nine tenths of them show up just once. The top ten clonotypes cover over 2% of the sample.

Participants in the prospective study were aged roughly 18 to 95 years, lived in 24 United States geographic areas, and enrolled through a virtual design. Cohort assignment in the prospective study relied on participant-reported clinical history from a screening survey and a study questionnaire. Recovered participants in ImmuneRACE Cohort 3 were defined as having two consecutive negative NP/OP PCR tests, clearance from a healthcare professional, or resolution of symptoms. Each participant in the prospective study had whole blood, serum and a nasopharyngeal or oropharyngeal swab collected by mobile phlebotomists. Participants in the prospective study had the option to provide additional blood draws and questionnaires over a roughly 2-month period. Prospective study blood samples were shipped either frozen or at room temperature before DNA extraction.

The chain is assembled from TRBV29-1 and TRBJ1-2; the D segment could be TRBD1, given 6 matching bases. The TCR originated in a woman in her late teens or twenties who had recovered from COVID-19. Sequencing was done on a sample of PBMCs or T cells enriched from blood (not recorded which). The DNA sequence is as follows: TGCAGCGTTGAGGGGGCCCTCGACTACACCTTC. Translation gives CSVEGALDYTF.